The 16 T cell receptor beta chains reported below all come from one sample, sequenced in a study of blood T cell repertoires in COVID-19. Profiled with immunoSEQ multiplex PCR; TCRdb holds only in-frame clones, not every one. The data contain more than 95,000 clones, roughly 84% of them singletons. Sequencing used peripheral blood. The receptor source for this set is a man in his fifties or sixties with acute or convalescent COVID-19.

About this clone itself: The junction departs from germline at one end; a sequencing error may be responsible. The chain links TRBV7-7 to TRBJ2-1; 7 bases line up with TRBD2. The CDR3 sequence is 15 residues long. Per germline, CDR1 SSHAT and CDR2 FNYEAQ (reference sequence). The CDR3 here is CASSLELAANNEQFF. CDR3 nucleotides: TGTGCTAGCAGCTTAGAGCTAGCGGCCAACAATGAGCAGTTCTTC. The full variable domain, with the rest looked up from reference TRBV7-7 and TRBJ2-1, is GAGVSQSPRYKVTKRGQDVTLRCDPISSHATLYWYQQALGQGPEFLTYFNYEAQPDKSGLPSDRFSAERPEGSISTLTIQRTEQRDSAMYRCASSLELAANNEQFFGPGTRLTVL.

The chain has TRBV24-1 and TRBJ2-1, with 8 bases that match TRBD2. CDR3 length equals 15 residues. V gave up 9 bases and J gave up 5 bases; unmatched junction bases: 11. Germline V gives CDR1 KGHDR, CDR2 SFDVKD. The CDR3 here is CATAPGGAENNEQFF. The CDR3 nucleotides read TGTGCCACCGCTCCCGGGGGGGCAGAGAACAATGAGCAGTTCTTC.

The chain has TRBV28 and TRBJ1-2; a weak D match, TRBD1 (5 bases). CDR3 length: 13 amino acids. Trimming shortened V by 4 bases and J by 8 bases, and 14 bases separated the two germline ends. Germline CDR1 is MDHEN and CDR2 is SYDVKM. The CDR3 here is CASSSPGSVGYTF. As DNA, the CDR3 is TGTGCCAGCAGTTCCCCAGGGTCGGTAGGCTACACCTTC.

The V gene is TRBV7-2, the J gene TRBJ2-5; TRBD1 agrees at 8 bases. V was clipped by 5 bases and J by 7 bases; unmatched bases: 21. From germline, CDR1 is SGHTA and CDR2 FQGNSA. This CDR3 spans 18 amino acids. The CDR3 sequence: CASSHYGTGKSPEGTQYF. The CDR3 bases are TGTGCCAGCAGCCATTATGGGACAGGAAAATCCCCGGAAGGGACCCAGTACTTC.

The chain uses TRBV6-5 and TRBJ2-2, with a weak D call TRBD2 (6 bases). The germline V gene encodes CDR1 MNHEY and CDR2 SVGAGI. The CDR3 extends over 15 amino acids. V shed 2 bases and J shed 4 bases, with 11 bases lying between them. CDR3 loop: CASSYARRATGELFF. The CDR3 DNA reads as TGTGCCAGCAGTTACGCTCGGAGGGCCACCGGGGAGCTGTTTTTT.

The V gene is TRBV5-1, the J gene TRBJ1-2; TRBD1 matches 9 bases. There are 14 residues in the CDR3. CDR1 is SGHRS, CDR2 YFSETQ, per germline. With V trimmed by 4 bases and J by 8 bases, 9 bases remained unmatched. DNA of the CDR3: TGCGCCAGCAGCATCGACAGGGGGTGGCACGGCTACACCTTC. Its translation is CASSIDRGWHGYTF.

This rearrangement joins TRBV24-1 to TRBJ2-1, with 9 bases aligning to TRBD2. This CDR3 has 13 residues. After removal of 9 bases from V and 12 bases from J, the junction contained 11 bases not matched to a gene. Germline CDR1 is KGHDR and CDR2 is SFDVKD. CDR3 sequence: CATAGLAISGQFF. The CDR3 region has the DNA TGTGCCACCGCCGGACTAGCGATTTCGGGGCAGTTCTTC.

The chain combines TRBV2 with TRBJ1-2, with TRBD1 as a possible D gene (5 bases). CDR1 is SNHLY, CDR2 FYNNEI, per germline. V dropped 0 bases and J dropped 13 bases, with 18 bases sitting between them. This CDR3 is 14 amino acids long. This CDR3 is CASSEAGQGGVRTF. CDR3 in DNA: TGTGCCAGCAGTGAAGCGGGGCAGGGAGGAGTACGCACCTTC.

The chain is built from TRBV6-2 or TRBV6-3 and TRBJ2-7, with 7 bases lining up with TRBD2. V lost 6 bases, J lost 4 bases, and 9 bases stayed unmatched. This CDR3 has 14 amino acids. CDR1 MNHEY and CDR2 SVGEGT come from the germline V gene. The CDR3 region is CASSSGGRAYEQYF. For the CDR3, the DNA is TGTGCCAGCAGCTCGGGGGGACGCGCGTACGAGCAGTACTTC.

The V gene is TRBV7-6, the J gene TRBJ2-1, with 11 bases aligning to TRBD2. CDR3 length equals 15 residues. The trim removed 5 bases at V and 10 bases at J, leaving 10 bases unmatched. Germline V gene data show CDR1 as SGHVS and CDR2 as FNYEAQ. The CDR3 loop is CASSRLAGFNGEQFF. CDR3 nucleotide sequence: TGTGCCAGCAGCCGACTAGCGGGATTTAACGGGGAGCAGTTCTTC.

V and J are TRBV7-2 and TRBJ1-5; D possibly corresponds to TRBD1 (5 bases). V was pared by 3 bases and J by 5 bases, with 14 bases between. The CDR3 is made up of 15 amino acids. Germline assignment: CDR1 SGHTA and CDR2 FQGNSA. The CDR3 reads CASSLVDSPDQPQHF. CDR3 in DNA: TGTGCCAGCAGCTTGGTCGACAGTCCGGATCAGCCCCAGCATTTT.

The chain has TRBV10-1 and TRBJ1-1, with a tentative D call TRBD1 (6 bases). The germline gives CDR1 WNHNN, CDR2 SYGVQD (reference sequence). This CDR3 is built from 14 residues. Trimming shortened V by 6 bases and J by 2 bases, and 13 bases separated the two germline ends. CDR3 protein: CASSHNRDNTEAFF. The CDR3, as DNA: TGCGCCAGCAGCCATAACAGGGATAACACTGAAGCTTTCTTT.

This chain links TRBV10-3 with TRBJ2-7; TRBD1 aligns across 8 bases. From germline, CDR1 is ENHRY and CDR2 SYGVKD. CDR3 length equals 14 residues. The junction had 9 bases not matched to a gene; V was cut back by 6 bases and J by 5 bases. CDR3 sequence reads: CAISSTGDLDEQYF. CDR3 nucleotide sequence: TGTGCCATCAGCTCGACAGGGGATCTGGACGAGCAGTACTTC.

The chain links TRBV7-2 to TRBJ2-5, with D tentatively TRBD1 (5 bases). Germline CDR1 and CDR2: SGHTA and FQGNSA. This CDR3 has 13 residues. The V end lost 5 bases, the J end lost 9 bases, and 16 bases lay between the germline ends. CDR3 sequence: CASSTDQGFAQYF. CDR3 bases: TGTGCCAGCAGCACCGATCAGGGATTCGCCCAGTACTTC.

The CDR3 is CASRDGLGEKLFF. CDR3 bases: TGCGCCAGCAGGGACGGACTGGGTGAAAAACTGTTTTTT. The V call is TRBV5-1, the J call TRBJ1-4; D not certain. Germline V gene sequence: CDR1 SGHRS, CDR2 YFSETQ. CDR3 length equals 13 residues. Trimming left V 5 bases short and J 7 bases short, with 12 bases between.

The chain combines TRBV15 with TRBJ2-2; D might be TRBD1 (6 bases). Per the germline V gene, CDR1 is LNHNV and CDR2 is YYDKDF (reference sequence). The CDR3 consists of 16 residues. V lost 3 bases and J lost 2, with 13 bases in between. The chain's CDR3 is CATSRIPGHNTGELFF. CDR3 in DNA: TGTGCCACCAGCAGGATCCCGGGACATAACACCGGGGAGCTGTTTTTT.